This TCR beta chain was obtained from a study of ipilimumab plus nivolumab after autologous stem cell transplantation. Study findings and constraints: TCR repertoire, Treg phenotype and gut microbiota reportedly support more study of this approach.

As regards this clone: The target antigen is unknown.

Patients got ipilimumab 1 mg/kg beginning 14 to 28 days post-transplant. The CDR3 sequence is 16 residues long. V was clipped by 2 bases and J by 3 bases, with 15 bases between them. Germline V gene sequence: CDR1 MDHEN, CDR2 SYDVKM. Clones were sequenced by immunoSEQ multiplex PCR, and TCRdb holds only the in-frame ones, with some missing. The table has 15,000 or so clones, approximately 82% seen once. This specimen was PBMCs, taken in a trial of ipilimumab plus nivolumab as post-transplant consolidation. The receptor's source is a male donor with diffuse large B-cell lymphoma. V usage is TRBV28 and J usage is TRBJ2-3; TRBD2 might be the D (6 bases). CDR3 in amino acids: CASSLSRAGGTDTQYF. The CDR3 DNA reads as TGTGCCAGCAGTTTAAGCAGAGCGGGTGGGACAGATACGCAGTATTTT.